The 4 T cell receptor beta chains below all came from one sample that was sequenced in a study of T cell responses to AZD1222 COVID-19 vaccine. TCRdb keeps only in-frame clones here, not all; method: immunoSEQ multiplex PCR. Altogether about 70,000 clones are present, around 82% being singletons, with the ten largest covering 5.5% to 7%. The specimen was peripheral blood, collected 28 days after the second AZD1222 dose. All receptors come from an adult who received the AZD1222 COVID-19 vaccine.

The chain employs TRBV5-1 and TRBJ2-3; 11 bases are a match to TRBD2. With V trimmed by 6 bases and J by 2 bases, 5 bases remained unmatched. This CDR3 has 15 residues. Germline V gives CDR1 SGHRS, CDR2 YFSETQ. Here the CDR3 DNA reads TGCGCCAGCAAACTAGCGGGGGTCCCCACAGATACGCAGTATTTT. Translation gives CASKLAGVPTDTQYF. Combining the CDR3 with reference TRBV5-1 and TRBJ2-3 gives the whole variable domain KAGVTQTPRYLIKTRGQQVTLSCSPISGHRSVSWYQQTPGQGLQFLFEYFSETQRNKGNFPGRFSGRQFSNSRSEMNVSTLELGDSALYLCASKLAGVPTDTQYFGPGTRLTVL.

This sequence joins TRBV29-1 and TRBJ1-2; D unresolved. CDR3 size: 11 residues. Trimming stripped 2 bases from V and 5 bases from J, with 6 bases between. The germline CDR1 and CDR2 sequences are SQVTM and ANQGSEA. The CDR3 spells CSVEKSYGYTF. The CDR3 nucleotides read TGCAGCGTTGAAAAGTCTTATGGCTACACCTTC.

The chain couples TRBV27 to TRBJ2-3, with TRBD2 matching over 12 bases. The germline gives CDR1 MNHEY, CDR2 SMNVEV (reference sequence). CDR3 length equals 19 residues. The junction had 8 bases not matched to a gene; V was cut back by 1 base and J by 0 bases. CDR3 in amino acids: CASSLLSLAGGSSTDTQYF. CDR3 nucleotide sequence: TGTGCCAGCAGTTTATTATCTCTAGCGGGGGGGTCTAGCACAGATACGCAGTATTTT.

The count of this clone is one. V is TRBV4-2 and J is TRBJ1-2, with a tentative D call TRBD1 (6 bases). The CDR3 spans 15 residues. The V gene lost 0 bases and the J gene lost 7 bases, with 15 bases spanning the gap. CDR1 is LGHNA, CDR2 YNFKEQ, per germline. This chain's CDR3 is CASSQDRGDRGGYTF. The CDR3 DNA follows: TGTGCCAGCAGCCAAGACAGGGGAGATAGGGGTGGCTACACCTTC.